Reported below is one T cell receptor (beta chain). Its cognate antigen is unknown. The germline V gene has CDR1 SNHLY and CDR2 FYNNEI. The CDR3 is made up of 17 amino acids. V was cut by 2 bases and J by 2 bases, with 18 bases left in between. This sample stems from a study of shared clonotypes between healthy human individuals. Study-level information: Per-donor plates numbered three CD4 naive, three CD4 memory, two CD8 naive and one CD8 memory. Study results and limitations: Generally, naive subsets came out with larger estimated richness than memory subsets. Around 5% of naive CD4 clonotypes were common to a handful of donors.

CD8 cells classed as naive were CD45RO-negative and positively selected for CCR7, excluding terminally differentiated effector memory CD45RA+ cells. Donors were healthy HIV-negative adults without recent acute infections or vaccinations. The assay was immunoSEQ multiplex PCR, and TCRdb's table has in-frame clones only and misses some. The top ten clones hold roughly 0.12% of a sample with hundreds of thousands of clones, about 95% of them seen once. V gene TRBV2 combines with J gene TRBJ1-2; D unresolved. The TCR originated in a woman aged 30 to 39 in good health. The sequenced material came from naive CD8+ T cells sorted from blood. The CDR3 DNA reads as TGTGCCAGCAGTGAAAGTGGAGACCTTAGTCTAAACTATGGCTACACCTTC. This encodes CASSESGDLSLNYGYTF.